This T cell receptor beta chain was documented in a study of T-cell reconstitution after alpha-beta-depleted transplantation in children. Study-wide results and caveats: When one year had passed after transplant, most T-cell counts and diversity came from newly produced T cells. In some patients, recipient T cells and intrathymic progenitors surviving conditioning explained high day-60 diversity. Reportedly, roughly two months post-transplant, alpha-beta T cells arose from several hundred expanded graft clones.

Germline V gives CDR1 LGHDT, CDR2 YNNKEL (reference sequence). The CDR3 covers 13 residues. Trimming cost V 4 bases and J 5 bases; bases outside gene matches: 2. Molecular barcoding with unique molecular identifiers was used for the TCRbeta library. TCRdb fed the PCR reads into MiXCR, producing one record per CDR3 protein. The sample shows roughly 100,000 distinct CDR3 sequences, 4.5% to 7.5% of them seen only once. The table lists this clonotype with many counts. The antigen is unknown. This specimen was PBMCs, mostly from graft donor cells, taken 60 days after TCRalphabeta/CD19-depleted stem cell transplant. The chain carries TRBV3-1 and TRBJ2-1; TRBD1 aligns across 7 bases. This receptor was identified in a female patient aged 2 to 10 who had a stem cell transplant for Fanconi anemia, so the T cells may come from the graft donor. CDR3 bases: TGTGCCAGCAGCCCCGGACAGGACAATGAGCAGTTCTTC. The encoded protein is CASSPGQDNEQFF.